This is a list of T cell receptor beta chains from one sample in a study of T cell repertoires in cytomegalovirus infection. MiXCR, applied by TCRdb to the reads, yields one record per CDR3 protein. Among about 230,000 distinct CDR3 sequences listed, over 20% were seen once. The sequencing sample was made of CD8+ T cells from PBMCs. The receptors derive from a human donor in good health (CMV status not recorded). Some clones in this sample may be carry-over from other donors' samples. CDR3s include the opening cysteine and the closing phenylalanine or tryptophan. Each record gives: J gene, V gene, D gene, CDR3 protein. The D gene is left open where the match is weak.

>TRBJ2-1|TRBV15|.
CATSQGRGPYNEQFF
>TRBJ2-1|TRBV6-5|.
CASSYSWTDYNEQFF
>TRBJ1-2|TRBV19|.
CASSIAVGDYGYTF
>TRBJ2-3|TRBV7-9|TRBD1
CASSDRQGFTDTQYF
>TRBJ2-3|TRBV2|.
CASRAPDTDTQYF
>TRBJ1-1|TRBV7-9|.
CASSAGTDLFMNTEAFF
>TRBJ2-5|TRBV5-6|TRBD1
CASSTDRGLRETQYF
>TRBJ2-2|TRBV29-1|.
CSVEVGVGELFF
>TRBJ2-7|TRBV7-6|TRBD1
CASSPWTGPSREQYF
>TRBJ1-6|TRBV20-1|.
CSAREGNSYNSPLHF
>TRBJ1-1|TRBV14|.
CASGPTGSTEAFF
>TRBJ2-3|TRBV6-2/TRBV6-3|.
CASSRFSSTDTQYF
>TRBJ1-2|TRBV7-9|.
CASSLLQTKGYSYTF
>TRBJ2-1|TRBV3-1|TRBD2
CASQGIAGGNEQFF
>TRBJ1-5|TRBV12-3/TRBV12-4|.
CASSLGTPHSNQPQHF
>TRBJ2-7|TRBV19|.
CASTGHQLREQYF
>TRBJ2-1|TRBV7-8|TRBD2
CASSGPSGGAYISNEQFF
>TRBJ1-3|TRBV19|.
CASTASRSRSGNTIYF
>TRBJ2-1|TRBV28|.
CASSFLVYNEQFF
>TRBJ2-3|TRBV20-1|TRBD2
CSAKKRGAITDTQYF
>TRBJ1-6|TRBV20-1|TRBD1
CSAREGGQGYSPLHF
>TRBJ1-1|TRBV10-3|.
CAISESKGYGTEAFF
>TRBJ2-7|TRBV7-9|TRBD1
CASSLGSGTGEEQYF
>TRBJ1-5|TRBV28|TRBD1
CASNPGQYSNQPQHF
>TRBJ1-2|TRBV20-1|.
CSAREEGDYGYTF
>TRBJ1-6|TRBV10-3|.
CAISESGAPLHF
>TRBJ2-7|TRBV3-1|.
CTSSQYSYEQYF
>TRBJ2-3|TRBV28|TRBD1
CASSKGTGEIYTQYF
>TRBJ2-1|TRBV7-6|.
CASSFASSYNEQFF
>TRBJ2-7|TRBV14|TRBD2
CASSQVRGGFSYEQYF
>TRBJ2-2|TRBV6-2/TRBV6-3|.
CASSYSIAGNTGELFF
>TRBJ2-3|TRBV24-1|.
CATSDFRQPVGTDTQYF
>TRBJ2-4|TRBV7-9|.
CASRDGSGTVNIQYF
>TRBJ2-1|TRBV12-3/TRBV12-4|TRBD2
CASSSGGSRFF
>TRBJ1-2|TRBV14|.
CASSQDSVFGYTF
>TRBJ2-1|TRBV9|.
CASSFQTGRGPSYNEQFF
>TRBJ2-7|TRBV28|.
CASSSPRRGVYEQYF
>TRBJ2-5|TRBV28|.
CASSLSPRTGTQETQYF
>TRBJ1-2|TRBV2|.
CATLLGGGYGYTF
>TRBJ2-5|TRBV7-9|.
CASRERGETQYF
>TRBJ2-7|TRBV4-1|.
CASSQAQMYEQYF
>TRBJ2-7|TRBV14|.
CASSQTAGNEQYF
>TRBJ2-7|TRBV6-2/TRBV6-3|.
CASSPLDNQLYEQYF
>TRBJ1-1|TRBV6-5|.
CASRYGLGAANTEAFF
>TRBJ2-1|TRBV20-1|.
CSARAPGSYNEQFF